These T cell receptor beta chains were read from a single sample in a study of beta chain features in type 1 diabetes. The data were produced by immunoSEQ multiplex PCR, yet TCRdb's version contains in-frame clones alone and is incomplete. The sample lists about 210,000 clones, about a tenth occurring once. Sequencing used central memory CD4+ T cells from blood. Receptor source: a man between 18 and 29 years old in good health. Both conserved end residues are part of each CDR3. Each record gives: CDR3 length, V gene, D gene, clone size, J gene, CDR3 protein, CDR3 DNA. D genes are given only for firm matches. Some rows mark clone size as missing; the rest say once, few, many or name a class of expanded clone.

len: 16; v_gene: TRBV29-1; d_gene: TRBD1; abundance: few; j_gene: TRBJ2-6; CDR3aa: CSVAPGQSSGANVLTF; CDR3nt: TGCAGCGTTGCCCCGGGACAGAGCTCTGGGGCCAACGTCCTGACTTTC
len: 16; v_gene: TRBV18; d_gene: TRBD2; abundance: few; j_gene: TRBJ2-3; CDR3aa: CASSPGLATNTDTQYF; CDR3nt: TGTGCCAGCTCACCGGGACTAGCGACCAACACAGATACGCAGTATTTT
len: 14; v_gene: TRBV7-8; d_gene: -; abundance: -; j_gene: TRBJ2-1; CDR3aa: CASSSTRARNEQFF; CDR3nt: TGTGCCAGCAGCTCCACGCGGGCTAGGAATGAGCAGTTCTTC
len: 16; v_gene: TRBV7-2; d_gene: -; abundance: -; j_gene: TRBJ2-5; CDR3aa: CASSKGLGGFQETQYF; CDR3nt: TGTGCCAGCAGCAAGGGGCTAGGAGGGTTCCAAGAGACCCAGTACTTC
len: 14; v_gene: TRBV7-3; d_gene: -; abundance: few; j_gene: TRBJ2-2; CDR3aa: CASSLRRGTGELFF; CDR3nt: TGTGCCAGCAGCTTGAGGCGGGGCACCGGGGAGCTGTTTTTT
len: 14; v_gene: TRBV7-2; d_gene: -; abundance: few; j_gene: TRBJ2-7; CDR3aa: CASSRQASSYEQYF; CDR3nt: TGTGCCAGCAGCCGACAGGCGAGCTCCTACGAGCAGTACTTC
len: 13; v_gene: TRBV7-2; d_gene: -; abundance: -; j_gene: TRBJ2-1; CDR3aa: CASSQNRDNEQFF; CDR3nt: TGTGCCAGCAGCCAAAACCGGGACAATGAGCAGTTCTTC
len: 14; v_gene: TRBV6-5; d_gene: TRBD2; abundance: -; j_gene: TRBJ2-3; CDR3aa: CASSYMASGRTQYF; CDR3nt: TGTGCCAGCAGTTACATGGCTAGCGGGAGGACGCAGTATTTT
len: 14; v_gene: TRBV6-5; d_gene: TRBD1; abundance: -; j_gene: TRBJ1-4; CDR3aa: CASRRTGKDEKLFF; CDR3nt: TGTGCCAGCAGGCGGACAGGGAAAGATGAAAAACTGTTTTTT
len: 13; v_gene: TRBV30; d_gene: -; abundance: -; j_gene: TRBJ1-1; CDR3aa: CAWSLNLGTEAFF; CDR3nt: TGTGCCTGGAGCCTCAACCTGGGGACTGAAGCTTTCTTT
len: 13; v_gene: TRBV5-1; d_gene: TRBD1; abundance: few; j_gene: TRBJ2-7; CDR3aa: CASSSDRGGEQYF; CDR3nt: TGCGCCAGCAGCTCCGACAGGGGCGGCGAGCAGTACTTC
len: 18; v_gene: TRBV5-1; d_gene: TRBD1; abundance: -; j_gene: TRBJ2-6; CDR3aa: CASSWGTGGASGANVLTF; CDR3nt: TGCGCCAGCAGCTGGGGTACAGGGGGCGCTTCTGGGGCCAACGTCCTGACTTTC
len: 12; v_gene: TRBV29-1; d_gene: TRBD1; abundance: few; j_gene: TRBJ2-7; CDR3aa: CSVGDRAYEQYF; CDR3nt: TGCAGCGTTGGGGACAGGGCCTACGAGCAGTACTTC
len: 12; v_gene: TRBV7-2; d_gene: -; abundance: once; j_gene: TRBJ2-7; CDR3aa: CASGWSATEQYF; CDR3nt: TGTGCCAGCGGGTGGAGTGCTACGGAGCAGTACTTC
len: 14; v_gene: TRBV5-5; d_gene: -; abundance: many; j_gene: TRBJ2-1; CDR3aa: CASSLQTRGNEQFF; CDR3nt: TGTGCCAGCAGCCTCCAGACCCGGGGCAATGAGCAGTTCTTC
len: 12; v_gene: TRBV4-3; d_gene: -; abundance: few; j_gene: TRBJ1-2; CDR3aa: CASSQEGTRYTF; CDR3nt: TGCGCCAGCAGCCAAGAAGGAACGCGCTACACCTTC
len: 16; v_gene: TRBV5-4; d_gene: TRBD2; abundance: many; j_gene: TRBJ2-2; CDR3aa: CATNVIAGGGTGELFF; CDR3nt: TGTGCCACCAACGTTATAGCGGGGGGTGGGACCGGGGAGCTGTTTTTT
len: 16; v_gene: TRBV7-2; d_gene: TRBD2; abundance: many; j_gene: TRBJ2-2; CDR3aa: CASSNSGRVNTGELFF; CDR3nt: TGTGCCAGCAGCAATAGCGGGAGGGTGAACACCGGGGAGCTGTTTTTT
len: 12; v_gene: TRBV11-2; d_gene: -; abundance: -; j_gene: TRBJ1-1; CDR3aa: CASRRSDTEAFF; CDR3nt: TGTGCCAGCCGCCGGTCGGACACTGAAGCTTTCTTT
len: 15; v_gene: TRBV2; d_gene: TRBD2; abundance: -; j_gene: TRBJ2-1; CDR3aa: CASSDTSGHYNEQFF; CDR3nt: TGTGCCAGCAGTGACACTAGCGGGCACTACAATGAGCAGTTCTTC